This T cell receptor (beta chain) appears in the sequencing data of a study of blood T cell repertoires in COVID-19. Study-wide background: Sources were T cells, B-cell-depleted T cells, or PBMCs; the material itself was cDNA or gDNA.

The CDR3 spans 11 residues. Germline-derived CDR1 and CDR2 are SEHNR and FQNEAQ (reference sequence). Trimming stripped 5 bases from V and 8 bases from J, with 9 bases between. In the source study's methods: Using reference gene primer amplification, nucleated cell counts were estimated. Method: immunoSEQ multiplex PCR; TCRdb's copy keeps in-frame clones and lacks some. V and J calls and clone size are those listed in that table; D and trimming were worked out from the DNA. The data show approximately 81,000 clones, 85% to 90% seen once. Sequencing used PBMCs or T cells enriched from blood (not recorded which). The chain is built from TRBV7-9 and TRBJ1-2; D gene uncertain. This TCR came from a woman aged 45-59 years with acute COVID-19. The CDR3 bases are TGTGCCAGCAGCCCTAGCGAGGGCTACACCTTC. It encodes CASSPSEGYTF.